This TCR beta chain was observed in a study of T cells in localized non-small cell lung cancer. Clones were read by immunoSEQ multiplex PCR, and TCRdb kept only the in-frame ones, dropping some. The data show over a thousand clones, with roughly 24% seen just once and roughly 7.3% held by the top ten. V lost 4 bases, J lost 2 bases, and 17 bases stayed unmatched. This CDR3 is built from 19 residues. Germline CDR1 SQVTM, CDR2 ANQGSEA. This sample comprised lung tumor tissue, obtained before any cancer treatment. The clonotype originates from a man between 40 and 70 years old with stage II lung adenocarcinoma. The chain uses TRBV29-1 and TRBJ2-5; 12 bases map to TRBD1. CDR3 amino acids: CSVGSDNRDRGHVQETQYF. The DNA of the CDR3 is TGCAGCGTTGGGTCAGATAACCGGGACAGGGGGCACGTTCAAGAGACCCAGTACTTC.